This is a list of T cell receptor beta chains from one sample in a study of glioma-infiltrating T cells after dendritic cell vaccination. Only in-frame clones appear in the TCRdb table, and some are missing; sequencing was by immunoSEQ multiplex PCR. The repertoire has 70,000 to 100,000 clones, roughly four fifths of them found once; the top ten carry about 6.8%. The source was blood, collected after dendritic cell vaccination. The source is a human donor with glioblastoma. CDR3s leave out the opening cysteine and the closing phenylalanine or tryptophan.

V	J	length	CDR3
TRBV7-3	TRBJ1-1	11	ASSFLVNTEAF
TRBV5-4	TRBJ2-3	14	ASSLLAGLGGDTQY
TRBV6-5	TRBJ1-3	12	ASTPPGGQNTIY
TRBV11-2	TRBJ2-1	13	ASSLGQRGYNEQF
TRBV6-5	TRBJ1-2	12	ASSYSAPFYGYT
TRBV6-5	TRBJ1-1	13	ASSYSRTVNTEAF
TRBV6-1	TRBJ1-2	11	ASSVNRADGYT
TRBV5-1	TRBJ2-3	10	ASSLQSDTQY
TRBV4-3	TRBJ2-1	13	ASSQEGAQYDEQF
TRBV5-1	TRBJ2-1	11	ASSPTSYNEQF
TRBV5-1	TRBJ1-1	15	ASSLEGGENQNTEAF
TRBV7-8	TRBJ2-1	16	ASSLSSGGAVSYNEQF
TRBV5-6	TRBJ1-5	12	ASSFGRSNQPQH
TRBV7-8	TRBJ1-3	13	ASSFGTGSGNTIY
TRBV5-6	TRBJ1-3	12	ASSLYETGNTIY
TRBV4-2	TRBJ2-7	13	ASSREGDSSYEQY
TRBV5-4	TRBJ2-1	14	ASTSEGGPSYNEQF
TRBV27	TRBJ1-1	15	ASSSLTTGQLNTEAF
TRBV7-2	TRBJ2-1	11	ASSFGPYNEQF
TRBV9	TRBJ2-2	16	ASSPLDRGTQITGELF
TRBV15	TRBJ1-2	13	ATSRDAQGANGYT
TRBV7-2	TRBJ1-2	13	ASSFQGRQGIGYT
TRBV7-3	TRBJ1-1	13	ASSLTGGPGTEAF
TRBV5-6	TRBJ1-4	13	ASSGIQSPNEKLF
TRBV18	TRBJ1-1	11	ASSLGLNTEAF
TRBV7-9	TRBJ1-2	13	ASSLGAAREDGYT
TRBV20-1	TRBJ1-1	9	SKRINTEAF
TRBV2	TRBJ2-2	12	ASSDFSNTGELF
TRBV2	TRBJ1-6	12	ASSEFVGVSPLH
TRBV7-2	TRBJ2-7	12	ASSLGHGAYEQY
TRBV4-2	TRBJ1-1	13	ASSPPPGRDSRAF
TRBV14	TRBJ2-7	10	ASSQLLDRVY
TRBV6-1	TRBJ1-3	13	ASSVRAVSGNTIY
TRBV7-2	TRBJ2-1	16	ASSFLGTSGGTYNEQF
TRBV5-1	TRBJ1-1	14	ASSQNLQGISTEAF
TRBV11-1	TRBJ2-3	12	ASSLGVTTDTQY
TRBV27	TRBJ1-1	14	ASTSLSTGGRTEAF
TRBV5-1	TRBJ2-7	12	ASSLGQGRSEQY
TRBV9	TRBJ2-3	13	ASSVAGTSTDTQY
TRBV7-8	TRBJ1-2	12	ASSSRDRRGGYT
TRBV15	TRBJ1-1	14	ATSREGTGIFTEAF
TRBV7-9	TRBJ2-7	13	ASSIQANYQDEQY
TRBV5-4	TRBJ2-7	13	ASSLPAGDTYEQY
TRBV2	TRBJ1-6	11	ASSDYGGRTLH
TRBV10-1	TRBJ1-6	13	ASSLRDFYNSPLH
TRBV7-2	TRBJ2-3	12	ASSTRGAADTQY
TRBV6-5	TRBJ1-1	12	ASSYLDRNTEAF
TRBV5-1	TRBJ2-5	12	ASSTGDSQETQY
TRBV10-3	TRBJ1-6	11	AIRENGNSPLH
TRBV19	TRBJ2-7	12	ASSVRQGADEQY
TRBV5-4	TRBJ2-7	9	ASTIRGEQY
TRBV5-1	TRBJ2-5	14	ASSLNRLANKKTQY
TRBV5-1	TRBJ1-3	13	ASSSQGASGNTIY
TRBV2	TRBJ2-5	12	ASSVNRNQETQY
TRBV18	TRBJ1-5	12	ASSRFQEDQPQH
TRBV5-1	TRBJ2-3	14	ASSVTSLPGMDTQY
TRBV9	TRBJ2-2	16	ASSSGTSGGLNTGELF
TRBV18	TRBJ1-5	11	ASSPLVGQPQH
TRBV2	TRBJ1-5	14	ASSDFPTAGDQPQH